The 20 T cell receptor beta chains below all came from one sample that was sequenced in a study of beta chain features in type 1 diabetes. Study-wide results and limits: Type 1 diabetes patients had moderately but significantly shorter TCRB CDR3s in all four CD4+ subsets.

All of the isolated RNA was reverse transcribed, so expressed TCRB transcripts were sequenced. Sequenced by immunoSEQ multiplex PCR; TCRdb stores in-frame clones only, minus some. This table holds 100,000 to 150,000 clones, 9% found once. The antigens of these receptors remain unknown. The sample taken for sequencing was central memory CD4+ T cells from blood. Receptors originate from a young man with type 1 diabetes.

This clone was seen only a few times. The chain combines TRBV7-2 with TRBJ2-3; a possible D gene is TRBD2 (5 bases). V was trimmed by 2 bases and J by 0 bases, leaving 9 bases between them. The CDR3 contains 15 residues. CDR1 is SGHTA and CDR2 is FQGNSA in the germline V gene. CDR3 loop: CASSLRPGSTDTQYF. Written as DNA, the CDR3 is TGTGCCAGCAGCTTAAGGCCGGGGAGCACAGATACGCAGTATTTT.

The chain recombines TRBV2 with TRBJ2-5; perhaps TRBD2 as D (5 bases). V was shortened by 6 bases and J by 0 bases, with 11 bases between the two germline ends. The CDR3 spans 14 residues. Germline lookup yields CDR1 SNHLY and CDR2 FYNNEI. As DNA, the CDR3 is TGTGCCAGCAGCCTGGGAGAGTACCAAGAGACCCAGTACTTC. It translates to CASSLGEYQETQYF.

The V call is TRBV5-6, the J call TRBJ2-4, with 8 bases matching TRBD2. CDR3 length equals 14 residues. With 2 bases clipped from V and 7 bases from J, the junction kept 5 bases outside the gene matches. In germline, CDR1 is SGHDT, CDR2 YYEEEE. The CDR3, as DNA: TGTGCCAGCAGCTTTGCGGGGGGCAGGAACATTCAGTACTTC. It is translated as CASSFAGGRNIQYF.

CDR3 in amino acids: CASSVATGGGETQYF. Here the CDR3 DNA reads TGTGCCAGCAGCGTAGCTACTGGCGGGGGAGAGACCCAGTACTTC. The chain uses TRBV9 and TRBJ2-5, with TRBD2 identical over 7 bases. This CDR3 comprises 15 residues. Germline loops: CDR1 SGDLS, CDR2 YYNGEE. The V and J ends lost 0 bases and 4 bases, in that order; junction bases with no gene match: 6.

This clone has just a few counts. V usage is TRBV4-3 and J usage is TRBJ1-4; no definite D call. The CDR3 runs to 13 residues. The V and J ends lost 1 base and 6 bases respectively, with 6 bases between them. Germline lookup yields CDR1 LGHNA and CDR2 YSLEER. CDR3 sequence: CASSQAEYEKLFF. For the CDR3, the DNA is TGCGCCAGCAGCCAAGCCGAGTATGAAAAACTGTTTTTT.

This chain joins TRBV7-2 and TRBJ2-2, with 9 bases aligning to TRBD2. CDR1 SGHTA and CDR2 FQGNSA come from the germline V gene. This CDR3 region has 16 residues. Losses at the gene ends were 6 bases for V and 6 bases for J; bases not matched to a gene: 11. CDR3 sequence reads: CASSRGGGGAAGELFF. In DNA form, the CDR3 reads TGTGCCAGCAGTAGGGGAGGCGGGGGGGCCGCCGGGGAGCTGTTTTTT.

This clone has only a few counts. The rearrangement uses TRBV27 and TRBJ2-7, with D tentatively TRBD1 (5 bases). Germline assignment: CDR1 MNHEY and CDR2 SMNVEV (reference sequence). Trimming stripped 10 bases from V and 5 bases from J, with 18 bases between. This CDR3 has 13 amino acids. CDR3 region: CATSTVALDEQYF. The CDR3 DNA follows: TGTGCCACTTCGACAGTCGCCTTGGACGAGCAGTACTTC.

The chain recombines TRBV7-9 with TRBJ1-4; D might be TRBD1 (6 bases). Trimming removed 0 bases at V and 5 bases at J, with 10 bases between. The CDR3 is made up of 15 amino acids. Germline V CDR1 and CDR2: SEHNR, FQNEAQ (reference sequence). Written as DNA, the CDR3 is TGTGCCAGCAGCTTAGCTGACAGGCGGAATGAAAAACTGTTTTTT. The encoded protein is CASSLADRRNEKLFF.

This clone was counted ten times or more. This chain connects TRBV7-9 to TRBJ2-2; 14 bases agree with TRBD2. Germline V CDR1 and CDR2: SEHNR, FQNEAQ (reference sequence). V lost 5 bases to trimming and J lost 6 bases; unmatched junction nucleotides: 2. There are 15 residues in the CDR3. The CDR3 DNA sequence: TGTGCCAGCAGCCCGGGACTAGCGGGGGCCGGGGAGCTGTTTTTT. Translated, it gives CASSPGLAGAGELFF.

This CDR3 is CASSSERNTEAFF. The CDR3 DNA follows: TGTGCCAGCAGCAGCGAGAGGAACACTGAAGCTTTCTTT. The chain employs TRBV21-1 and TRBJ1-1. TRBV21-1 is a listed pseudogene. CDR3 length: 13 amino acids.

The chain is built from TRBV4-3 and TRBJ1-3; no clear D. Germline CDR1 is LGHNA and CDR2 is YSLEER. CDR3 length: 13 residues. V was shortened by 2 bases and J by 11 bases, with 13 bases between the two germline ends. CDR3 nucleotides: TGCGCCAGCAGCCAAAATCCCTCCGGTGCCATATATTTT. Translation: CASSQNPSGAIYF.

This clone was seen a few times. The chain combines TRBV11-2 with TRBJ1-5, with 8 positions matching TRBD1. Trimming took 7 bases from V and 4 from J; bases not matched to a gene: 6. This CDR3 region has 14 residues. Germline V gene sequence: CDR1 SGHAT, CDR2 FQNNGV. The CDR3 DNA reads as TGTGCCAGCACCGCGGACAGGGTTAATCAGCCCCAGCATTTT. It yields the protein CASTADRVNQPQHF.

The chain combines TRBV5-6 with TRBJ1-1; no definite D call. Germline V CDR1 and CDR2: SGHDT, YYEEEE. The V gene lost 5 bases and the J gene lost 3 bases, with 11 bases spanning the gap. The CDR3 has 13 residues. The CDR3 sequence: CASRRLRYTEAFF. CDR3 nucleotides: TGTGCCAGCAGGCGCCTCAGGTACACTGAAGCTTTCTTT.

The chain joins TRBV28 to TRBJ2-3, with a tentative D call TRBD1 (5 bases). The germline gives CDR1 MDHEN, CDR2 SYDVKM. The ends were cut back, 6 bases at V and 1 base at J, with 14 bases in the middle. This CDR3 has 15 residues. The CDR3 region is CASRSPTGGTDTQYF. The DNA of the CDR3 is TGTGCCAGCAGGAGCCCCACAGGAGGCACAGATACGCAGTATTTT.

This clone was seen a handful of times. The J gene is TRBJ2-3, the V gene TRBV7-9, with 12 bases matching TRBD1. After removal of 4 bases from V and 6 bases from J, the junction contained 5 bases not matched to a gene. The CDR3 totals 15 residues. CDR1 is SEHNR, CDR2 FQNEAQ, per germline (reference sequence). In nucleotides, the CDR3 is TGTGCCAGCAGCTCGGGACAGGGGGCAGACGATACGCAGTATTTT. As protein: CASSSGQGADDTQYF.

This clone occurred a few times. The rearrangement links TRBV5-4 to TRBJ2-3; TRBD2 might be the D (6 bases). The CDR3 runs to 15 residues. V gave up 3 bases and J gave up 3 bases, with 14 bases separating them. Germline CDR1 SGHNT, CDR2 YYREEE (reference sequence). The CDR3, as DNA: TGTGCCAGCAGCTGGGCTGAACGGGGGACAGATACGCAGTATTTT. This codes for CASSWAERGTDTQYF.

This chain joins TRBV4-3 and TRBJ2-5; TRBD2 matches 7 bases. Looked up from germline, CDR1 is LGHNA and CDR2 is YSLEER. The CDR3 totals 14 residues. V gave up 4 bases and J gave up 4 bases; unmatched junction bases: 6. The CDR3 coding sequence is TGCGCCAGCAGCCCAAGAGGACTAGGAGAGACCCAGTACTTC. Translated, it gives CASSPRGLGETQYF.

This clone was counted only a few times. V and J are TRBV29-1 and TRBJ2-6; D perhaps matches TRBD1 (6 bases). Germline V gene lookup returns CDR1 SQVTM and CDR2 ANQGSEA. This CDR3 is built from 14 residues. Trimming cost V 4 bases and J 4 bases, with 11 bases left between them. CDR3 residues: CSVGRGVGANVLTF. The CDR3 DNA reads TGCAGCGTTGGCAGGGGAGTGGGGGCCAACGTCCTGACTTTC.

The rearrangement links TRBV6-5 to TRBJ1-2, with a tentative D call TRBD1 (6 bases). The CDR3 extends over 15 amino acids. CDR1 is MNHEY and CDR2 is SVGAGI in the germline V gene. The V and J ends lost 4 bases and 4 bases respectively, with 16 bases between them. This CDR3 reads CASSLIVGTPYGYTF. The CDR3 DNA follows: TGTGCCAGCAGTTTAATAGTGGGGACACCCTATGGCTACACCTTC.

The count of this clone is one. V usage is TRBV4-2 and J usage is TRBJ1-2; 10 nucleotides match TRBD1. The J segment lost 9 bases and the V segment lost 0 bases, leaving 4 bases of the junction unmatched. This CDR3 region has 14 residues. CDR1 LGHNA and CDR2 YNFKEQ come from the germline V gene. The CDR3, as DNA: TGTGCCAGCAGCCAAGACCGGACAGGGGGGAGCTACACCTTC. Translating it yields CASSQDRTGGSYTF.